These 29 T cell receptor beta chains share one sample of origin, sequenced in a study of response to subunit inactivated influenza vaccine. TCRdb itself ran the RT-PCR reads through MiXCR, one entry per CDR3 protein. Of roughly 710,000 distinct CDR3 sequences listed, about 15% are singletons. The sequencing here drew on PBMCs from blood, taken 14 to 15 days before vaccination. The receptor source for this set is a man in his forties or fifties who received an inactivated influenza vaccine.

This clonotype was detected only a few times. The V and J genes are TRBV14 and TRBJ2-1; D may be TRBD1 or TRBD2 (5 bases each). Looked up from germline, CDR1 is SGHDN and CDR2 is FVKESK. The CDR3 has 13 amino acids. The V and J ends lost 8 bases and 9 bases respectively, with 17 bases between them. The CDR3 is CASRTEGPGEQFF. The CDR3 nucleotides are TGTGCCAGCCGGACCGAGGGACCGGGTGAGCAGTTCTTC.

The chain employs TRBV29-1 and TRBJ2-1, with D possibly being TRBD2 (6 bases). CDR3 length: 12 residues. Germline assignment: CDR1 SQVTM and CDR2 ANQGSEA. The ends were cut back, 3 bases at V and 6 bases at J, with 9 bases in the middle. Here the CDR3 DNA reads TGCAGCGTTGATTTGGGGGGCAATGAGCAGTTCTTC. This sequence encodes CSVDLGGNEQFF.

In this sample, this clonotype turned up many times. The V gene is TRBV12-3 or TRBV12-4, the J gene TRBJ2-2; D is possibly TRBD1 (6 bases). The CDR3 has 17 amino acids. The germline V and J ends were trimmed by 6 bases and 0 bases, with 17 bases remaining between them. The CDR3 coding sequence is TGTGCCAGCAGACCTAACTACGGGACACCGAACACCGGGGAGCTGTTTTTT. It encodes CASRPNYGTPNTGELFF.

The gene calls are TRBV5-1 and TRBJ2-7; possibly TRBD1 for D (6 bases). CDR1 SGHRS and CDR2 YFSETQ come from the germline V gene. This CDR3 contains 14 residues. With 4 bases removed from V and 2 bases from J, the gap between germline ends came to 13 bases. CDR3 loop: CASSKLDRTYEQYF. The DNA for the CDR3 is TGCGCCAGCAGCAAGTTAGACAGGACCTACGAGCAGTACTTC.

The V call is TRBV18, the J call TRBJ2-7; TRBD2 might be the D (5 bases). V was pared by 3 bases and J by 0 bases, with 6 bases between. Germline V gives CDR1 KGHSH, CDR2 LQKENI. This CDR3 spans 13 amino acids. The CDR3 is CASSPDYSYEQYF. The CDR3 DNA follows: TGTGCCAGCTCACCTGACTACTCCTACGAGCAGTACTTC.

This clonotype was picked up one time. The chain carries TRBV30 and TRBJ2-7; no clear D. Trimming shortened V by 2 bases and J by 2 bases, and 10 bases separated the two germline ends. Germline V CDR1 and CDR2: GTSNPN, SVGIG (reference sequence). The CDR3 is made up of 13 amino acids. The DNA for the CDR3 is TGTGCCTGGAGTCGTGGCAACACCTACGAGCAGTACTTC. It is translated as CAWSRGNTYEQYF.

This clonotype appeared a few times. The chain recombines TRBV18 with TRBJ2-1; 7 bases are a match to TRBD1. This CDR3 has 15 amino acids. The V segment lost 6 bases and the J segment 5 bases; nucleotides outside the gene matches: 10. Germline V gene data show CDR1 as KGHSH and CDR2 as LQKENI. The CDR3 nucleotides are TGTGCCAGCTCCACTCGACAGGGTAGTAACAATGAGCAGTTCTTC. It is translated as CASSTRQGSNNEQFF.

This clonotype was counted only a few times. The chain couples TRBV23-1 to TRBJ1-5, with 7 positions matching TRBD1. TRBV23-1 is noted as an ORF with a role that remains uncertain. J gave up 4 bases and V 2 bases, and 5 bases lay outside the gene matches. CDR3 length: 15 amino acids. The CDR3 loop is CASSQIYRGNQPQHF. The CDR3 coding sequence is TGCGCCAGCAGTCAAATATACAGGGGTAATCAGCCCCAGCATTTT.

Only a few counts were recorded for this clonotype. The chain uses TRBV2 and TRBJ2-5, with unresolved D. Germline V lookup: CDR1 SNHLY, CDR2 FYNNEI. The CDR3 runs to 13 residues. Trimming removed 5 bases from V and 4 bases from J, with 11 bases in between. CDR3 residues: CASSSLEGETQYF. The DNA of the CDR3 is TGTGCCAGCAGTAGCTTAGAAGGAGAGACCCAGTACTTC.

This clonotype was counted a few times. CDR3 region: CASTSTPGQGEETQYF. The CDR3 DNA sequence: TGTGCCAGCACCAGTACGCCGGGACAGGGTGAAGAGACCCAGTACTTC. The chain carries TRBV12-3 or TRBV12-4 and TRBJ2-5; the match to TRBD1 covers 9 bases. CDR3 length: 16 residues. After removal of 7 bases from V and 3 bases from J, the junction contained 12 bases not matched to a gene.

In this sample, this clonotype turned up a few times. V usage is TRBV20-1 and J usage is TRBJ2-1; TRBD2 matches 15 bases. Germline-derived CDR1 and CDR2 are DFQATT and SNEGSKA (reference sequence). V was clipped by 0 bases and J by 4 bases; unmatched bases: 10. This CDR3 is built from 19 residues. CDR3 sequence (DNA): TGCAGTGCTAGAGATTTTGTCGTGGGACTAGCGGGAGGTTACAATGAGCAGTTCTTC. Protein: CSARDFVVGLAGGYNEQFF.

This clonotype was seen at least ten times. V gene TRBV7-9 combines with J gene TRBJ2-1, with D perhaps matching TRBD1 (5 bases). Trimming removed 2 bases from V and 5 bases from J, with 10 bases in between. The CDR3 is 14 residues long. CDR1 is SEHNR, CDR2 FQNEAQ, per germline (reference sequence). The CDR3 DNA follows: TGTGCCAGCAGCTTAACTCAGGGTCACAATGAGCAGTTCTTC. Protein: CASSLTQGHNEQFF.

This clonotype showed up many times. This rearrangement joins TRBV12-3 or TRBV12-4 to TRBJ2-7; 11 bases are a match to TRBD2. Trimming removed 5 bases from V and 3 bases from J; junction bases left unmatched: 6. The CDR3 extends over 15 amino acids. CDR3 sequence (DNA): TGTGCCAGCAGTGGCAGACTAGCGGGACGCTACGAGCAGTACTTC. Protein product: CASSGRLAGRYEQYF.

This clonotype has only a few counts. The rearrangement links TRBV20-1 to TRBJ2-3, with D perhaps matching TRBD1 (5 bases). Trimming took off 6 bases at V and 1 base at J, with 8 bases between the two ends. The CDR3 has 12 amino acids. CDR1 DFQATT and CDR2 SNEGSKA come from the germline V gene (reference sequence). CDR3 region: CSALQGTDTQYF. The DNA for the CDR3 is TGCAGTGCGCTACAGGGCACAGATACGCAGTATTTT.

Only a few counts were recorded for this clonotype. This chain links TRBV20-1 with TRBJ2-5, with TRBD2 identical over 7 bases. CDR1 and CDR2 (germline): DFQATT, SNEGSKA (reference sequence). There are 15 residues in the CDR3. Unmatched junction bases numbered 9, after V lost 3 bases and J lost 2 bases. The CDR3 is CSARISGNKQETQYF. The CDR3, as DNA: TGCAGTGCTAGGATAAGCGGGAACAAGCAAGAGACCCAGTACTTC.

This clonotype has just a few counts. The chain has TRBV27 and TRBJ2-2, with 7 bases lining up with TRBD1. V shed 6 bases and J 3 bases; nucleotides not matched to a gene: 4. CDR3 size: 14 residues. Germline assignment: CDR1 MNHEY and CDR2 SMNVEV (reference sequence). The CDR3 coding sequence is TGTGCCAGCAGCCGGGACAGCCACACCGGGGAGCTGTTTTTT. It yields the protein CASSRDSHTGELFF.

This clonotype appeared a few times. This rearrangement joins TRBV5-1 to TRBJ2-5; weak D call: TRBD1 (6 bases). Trimming took 4 bases from V and 5 from J, leaving 15 bases between them. The CDR3 totals 14 residues. The germline V gene has CDR1 SGHRS and CDR2 YFSETQ. The CDR3 DNA reads as TGCGCCAGCAGCACGGGACACGGTTCGGAGACCCAGTACTTC. Its translation: CASSTGHGSETQYF.

The rearrangement uses TRBV20-1 and TRBJ1-1; D unclear. Deletions cut 7 bases from V and 1 base from J, with 13 bases between. CDR3 length: 13 residues. The germline CDR1 and CDR2 sequences are DFQATT and SNEGSKA (reference sequence). The CDR3 region is CSVPLGPNTEAFF. The CDR3 bases are TGCAGTGTCCCCCTCGGGCCGAACACTGAAGCTTTCTTT.

A few counts support this clonotype. The V call is TRBV11-2, the J call TRBJ2-4; D gene unclear. Germline CDR1 is SGHAT and CDR2 is FQNNGV. The CDR3 length is 13 residues. Trimming stripped 2 bases from V and 1 base from J, with 3 bases between. CDR3 residues: CASSLIAKNIQYF. The CDR3 DNA reads TGTGCCAGCAGCTTAATCGCCAAAAACATTCAGTACTTC. Supplemented by reference TRBV11-2 and TRBJ2-4, the full variable domain reads EAGVAQSPRYKIIEKRQSVAFWCNPISGHATLYWYQQILGQGPKLLIQFQNNGVVDDSQLPKDRFSAERLKGVDSTLKIQPAKLEDSAVYLCASSLIAKNIQYFGAGTRLSVL.

This clonotype was picked up a small number of times. The chain links TRBV5-1 to TRBJ2-1; 11 positions match TRBD2. Losses at the gene ends were 0 bases for V and 4 bases for J; bases not matched to a gene: 3. CDR1 and CDR2 (germline): SGHRS, YFSETQ. CDR3 length: 16 amino acids. The DNA for the CDR3 is TGCGCCAGCAGCTTGGCGTCTAGCGGGGGGTACAATGAGCAGTTCTTC. Protein product: CASSLASSGGYNEQFF.

Here the CDR3 DNA reads TGTGCCAGCAGCCAAAGGGGCTTGGATACGCAGTATTTT. Amino acids: CASSQRGLDTQYF. The chain is built from TRBV3-1 and TRBJ2-3; possibly TRBD1 for D (5 bases). The CDR3 consists of 13 residues. Germline assignment: CDR1 LGHDT and CDR2 YNNKEL (reference sequence). V lost 2 bases and J lost 6, with 9 bases in between.

The chain employs TRBV12-3 or TRBV12-4 and TRBJ2-7; 11 bases map to TRBD1. V lost 5 bases and J lost 2; bases outside the gene matches: 20. The CDR3 consists of 20 residues. CDR3 in DNA: TGTGCCAGCAGTAACCGGGACAGGGGGATCACTAGCGGGCCCGCCTACGAGCAGTACTTC. This codes for CASSNRDRGITSGPAYEQYF.

A few counts support this clonotype. The rearrangement uses TRBV2 and TRBJ2-1; TRBD2 matches 7 bases. V lost 5 bases to trimming and J lost 2 bases; unmatched junction nucleotides: 9. Germline CDR1 reads SNHLY; CDR2 reads FYNNEI. This CDR3 contains 16 residues. This CDR3 is CASSIWGTTPYNEQFF. CDR3 bases: TGTGCCAGCAGTATTTGGGGGACTACGCCCTACAATGAGCAGTTCTTC.

The chain has TRBV20-1 and TRBJ2-1; TRBD2 might be the D (6 bases). From germline, CDR1 is DFQATT and CDR2 SNEGSKA (reference sequence). The V gene lost 7 bases and the J gene lost 0 bases, with 10 bases spanning the gap. The CDR3 spans 13 residues. The CDR3 is CSVTTSSYNEQFF. The CDR3 nucleotides are TGCAGTGTCACGACTAGCTCCTACAATGAGCAGTTCTTC.

The CDR3 reads CASSSTPYYEQYF. In DNA, the CDR3 is TGTGCCAGCAGCTCGACCCCTTACTACGAGCAGTACTTC. The chain recombines TRBV7-2 with TRBJ2-7; D is ambiguous. Germline V lookup: CDR1 SGHTA, CDR2 FQGNSA. The CDR3 is made up of 13 amino acids. The V end lost 4 bases, the J end lost 3 bases, and 10 bases lay between the germline ends.

This clonotype was picked up a small number of times. V and J are TRBV5-1 and TRBJ1-4; D might be TRBD1 (5 bases). Germline V gives CDR1 SGHRS, CDR2 YFSETQ. The CDR3 consists of 14 residues. Trimming took 4 bases from V and 11 from J, leaving 18 bases between them. The CDR3 protein is CASSPGEGNYKLFF. The CDR3 nucleotides are TGCGCCAGCAGCCCCGGGGAGGGGAACTATAAACTGTTTTTT.

This clonotype was detected only a few times. The chain carries TRBV5-6 and TRBJ2-3, with D maybe TRBD2 (7 bases). Trimming shortened V by 4 bases and J by 7 bases, and 19 bases separated the two germline ends. From germline, CDR1 is SGHDT and CDR2 YYEEEE. The CDR3 runs 15 residues. CDR3: CASSPRGGDLYTQYF. Written as DNA, the CDR3 is TGTGCCAGCAGCCCGAGGGGGGGAGATCTGTATACGCAGTATTTT. Full variable domain (remainder filled in from reference TRBV5-6 and TRBJ2-3): DAGVTQSPTHLIKTRGQQVTLRCSPKSGHDTVSWYQQALGQGPQFIFQYYEEEERQRGNFPDRFSGHQFPNYSSELNVNALLLGDSALYLCASSPRGGDLYTQYFGPGTRLTVL.

This clonotype was detected ten times or more. The chain uses TRBV21-1 and TRBJ1-5; the table gives TRBD1 as D, unverified against the DNA. TRBV21-1 is given as a pseudogene. There are 18 residues in the CDR3. The CDR3 region is CASSDQSDSTGGWQPQHF. DNA of the CDR3: TGTGCCAGCAGCGACCAATCCGATTCGACAGGGGGCTGGCAGCCCCAGCATTTT.

This clonotype was detected only once. The rearrangement uses TRBV2 and TRBJ1-6, with TRBD1 matching 8 bases. Germline CDR1 is SNHLY and CDR2 is FYNNEI. The CDR3 runs to 13 residues. J was trimmed by 6 bases and V by 6 bases; bases with no gene match: 1. Written as DNA, the CDR3 is TGTGCCAGCAGGGGACAGGTTAATTCACCCCTCCACTTT. Its translation is CASRGQVNSPLHF.